Each of the 13 T cell receptor beta chains below was sequenced from the same sample in a study of cytomegalovirus exposure and HLA in healthy donors. This PCR relied on a set of 60 Vbeta primers and 13 Jbeta primers. The assay was immunoSEQ multiplex PCR, and TCRdb's table has in-frame clones only and misses some. The table has approximately 150,000 clones, roughly 80% seen once; the top ten hold around 2.5%. Sequenced sample: PBMCs. These receptors originate from a boy younger than 10 in good health and CMV-seronegative.

The chain uses TRBV19 and TRBJ2-2; 7 bases match TRBD2. The CDR3 runs to 15 residues. Germline CDR1 reads LNHDA; CDR2 reads SQIVND (reference sequence). Trimming removed 7 bases from V and 1 base from J; junction bases left unmatched: 6. The DNA of the CDR3 is TGTGCCAGTAAACGGGGGAGGGAGAACACCGGGGAGCTGTTTTTT. The encoded protein is CASKRGRENTGELFF.

The chain uses TRBV6-1 and TRBJ2-1, with TRBD1 matching over 8 bases. The CDR3 runs to 15 residues. The V segment lost 2 bases and the J segment 16 bases; nucleotides outside the gene matches: 16. CDR1 is MNHNS and CDR2 is SASEGT in the germline V gene. The CDR3 protein is CASSELRTGTTHPFF. The DNA for the CDR3 is TGTGCCAGCAGTGAACTTAGGACAGGGACCACCCATCCCTTCTTC.

This chain joins TRBV6-5 and TRBJ2-1; 10 nucleotides match TRBD1. CDR1 is MNHEY, CDR2 SVGAGI, per germline. The CDR3 runs to 13 residues. Losses at the gene ends were 5 bases for V and 6 bases for J; bases not matched to a gene: 1. The CDR3 DNA sequence: TGTGCCAGCAGTCGGGACAGGGGCAATGAGCAGTTCTTC. It encodes CASSRDRGNEQFF.

This chain uses TRBV6-1 with TRBJ2-7, with 8 bases identical to TRBD1. Trimming took 5 bases from V and 6 from J; bases not matched to a gene: 12. The CDR3 is 15 amino acids. Germline V gene data show CDR1 as MNHNS and CDR2 as SASEGT. CDR3 DNA: TGTGCCAGCAGTCAGGGACAGGTTACCCGCCTCGAGCAGTACTTC. Protein sequence: CASSQGQVTRLEQYF.

This clone was detected a few times. The chain is built from TRBV5-4 and TRBJ2-5, with D maybe TRBD2 (5 bases). The V end was cut by 4 bases, the J end by 5 bases, with 18 bases between. There are 15 residues in the CDR3. Per the germline V gene, CDR1 is SGHNT and CDR2 is YYREEE (reference sequence). CDR3 nucleotides: TGTGCCAGCAGCCCCACGGGATCCATTCGTGAGACCCAGTACTTC. Protein sequence: CASSPTGSIRETQYF.

In the case of this clone: In the same sample, other DNA sequences code for this CDR3. V gene TRBV27 combines with J gene TRBJ2-7; D not certain. From germline, CDR1 is MNHEY and CDR2 SMNVEV (reference sequence). The V and J ends lost 3 bases and 0 bases respectively, with 12 bases between them. The CDR3 spans 15 residues. CDR3 nucleotides: TGTGCCAGCAGTTTGCTACCCAAGAGCTCCTACGAGCAGTACTTC. Translating gives CASSLLPKSSYEQYF.

The chain is built from TRBV7-9 and TRBJ2-5, with D uncertain. Germline-derived CDR1 and CDR2 are SEHNR and FQNEAQ (reference sequence). V shed 5 bases and J shed 3 bases, with 13 bases lying between them. The CDR3 runs 14 residues. Here the CDR3 reads CASSPPETKETQYF. CDR3 nucleotides: TGTGCCAGCAGCCCACCGGAGACGAAAGAGACCCAGTACTTC.

The chain uses TRBV6-1 and TRBJ2-2; D might be TRBD1 (5 bases). Germline lookup yields CDR1 MNHNS and CDR2 SASEGT. The CDR3 is 13 residues long. The V end lost 7 bases, the J end lost 4 bases, and 10 bases lay between the germline ends. The CDR3 spells CASMGQPTGELFF. In DNA form, the CDR3 reads TGTGCCAGCATGGGGCAGCCCACCGGGGAGCTGTTTTTT.

The chain couples TRBV4-1 to TRBJ2-5; 7 nucleotides agree with TRBD2. The CDR3 runs to 17 residues. CDR1 is MGHRA and CDR2 is YSYEKL in the germline V gene. V lost 4 bases, J lost 5 bases, and 16 bases stayed unmatched. CDR3 amino acids: CASSRSRSKGGTETQYF. DNA for the CDR3: TGCGCCAGCAGCCGAAGCCGTTCGAAGGGAGGGACGGAGACCCAGTACTTC.

Of note for this clone: The CDR3 does not close with the conserved phenylalanine or tryptophan, likely indicating a read error. V and J are TRBV5-1 and TRBJ2-7; D is perhaps TRBD1 (6 bases). V lost 0 bases, J lost 1 base, and 11 bases lay in between. CDR3 length: 15 residues. Germline assignment: CDR1 SGHRS and CDR2 YFSETQ. This CDR3 is CASSLASGASYEQYL. CDR3 nucleotide sequence: TGCGCCAGCAGCTTGGCCTCAGGGGCGTCCTACGAGCAGTACCTC.

The chain is built from TRBV5-6 and TRBJ2-2; 7 bases line up with TRBD1. From germline, CDR1 is SGHDT and CDR2 YYEEEE. Trimming cost V 3 bases and J 3 bases; bases outside gene matches: 5. This CDR3 contains 15 residues. In DNA, the CDR3 is TGTGCCAGCAGCTACTTCGACAGGGACACCGGGGAGCTGTTTTTT. It translates to CASSYFDRDTGELFF.

In its sample, this clone was seen once. The genes are TRBV2 and TRBJ2-1; no clear D. CDR3 size: 16 residues. CDR1 and CDR2 from the germline V gene are SNHLY and FYNNEI. V lost 4 bases and J lost 0, with 13 bases in between. The CDR3: CASSALVASSYNEQFF. The CDR3 DNA reads TGTGCCAGCAGTGCTCTGGTAGCCTCCTCCTACAATGAGCAGTTCTTC.

This clone has a handful of counts. The chain has TRBV6-6 and TRBJ2-1; D is ambiguous. The CDR3 runs 12 residues. Germline V gives CDR1 MNHNY, CDR2 SVGAGI (reference sequence). Trimming removed 4 bases at V and 5 bases at J, with 6 bases between. DNA of the CDR3: TGTGCCAGCAGTTCTCGTAACAATGAGCAGTTCTTC. This translates into CASSSRNNEQFF.